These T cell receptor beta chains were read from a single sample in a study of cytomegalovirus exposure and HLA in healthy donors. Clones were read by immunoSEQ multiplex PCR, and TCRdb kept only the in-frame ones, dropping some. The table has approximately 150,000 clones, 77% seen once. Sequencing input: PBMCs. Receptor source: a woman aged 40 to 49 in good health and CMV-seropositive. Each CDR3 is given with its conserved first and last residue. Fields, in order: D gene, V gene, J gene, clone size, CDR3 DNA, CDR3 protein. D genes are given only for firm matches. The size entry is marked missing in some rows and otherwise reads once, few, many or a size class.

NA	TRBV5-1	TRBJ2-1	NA	TGCGCCAGCAGCCAGGAGCGGAATGAGCAGTTCTTC	CASSQERNEQFF
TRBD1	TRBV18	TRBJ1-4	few	TGTGCCAGCTCACGATTAGACAGGGACGAAAAACTGTTTTTT	CASSRLDRDEKLFF
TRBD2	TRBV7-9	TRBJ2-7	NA	TGTGCCAGCAGCCTCGGGGGGGGGTTTCACGAGCAGTACTTC	CASSLGGGFHEQYF
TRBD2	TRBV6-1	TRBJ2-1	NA	TGTGCCAGCAGTGAAGGTAGCGGGGGCCACTACAATGAGCAGTTCTTC	CASSEGSGGHYNEQFF
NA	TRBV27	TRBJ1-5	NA	TGTGCCAGCAGCAATTTACAGGGCCATACTCAGCCCCAGCATTTT	CASSNLQGHTQPQHF
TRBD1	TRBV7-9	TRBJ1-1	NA	TGTGCCAGCAGCTTAGAGGACAGGGAAAGGACTGAAGCTTTCTTT	CASSLEDRERTEAFF
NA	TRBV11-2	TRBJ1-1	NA	TGTGCCAGCACCCTCAGGGGCCCGGGGACTGAAGCTTTCTTT	CASTLRGPGTEAFF
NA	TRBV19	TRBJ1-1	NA	TGTGCCAGTTCGGGACAAATCAACACTGAAGCTTTCTTT	CASSGQINTEAFF
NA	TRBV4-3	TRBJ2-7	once	TGCGCCAGCAGCCCTGGACATCCCTCCTACGAGCAGTACTTC	CASSPGHPSYEQYF
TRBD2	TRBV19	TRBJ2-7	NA	TGTGCCAGTAGTAACCAGCGGGGATCCTACGAGCAGTACTTC	CASSNQRGSYEQYF
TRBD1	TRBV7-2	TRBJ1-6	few	TGTGCCAGCAGCTTAAACAGGGGTGGCTCACCCCTCCACTTT	CASSLNRGGSPLHF
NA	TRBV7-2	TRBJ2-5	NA	TGTGCCAGCAGCTTCGCGCGGAGGGAGGAGACCCAGTACTTC	CASSFARREETQYF
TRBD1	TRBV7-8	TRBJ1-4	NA	TGTGCCAGCAGTTGCCTACGGGACAGCCTAAATGAAAAACTGTTTTTT	CASSCLRDSLNEKLFF
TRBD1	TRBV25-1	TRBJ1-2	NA	TGTGCCAGCAGTGGGGACAGGGGCGCCTATGGCTACACCTTC	CASSGDRGAYGYTF
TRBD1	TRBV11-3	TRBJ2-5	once	TGTGCCAGCAGCTTAGCCGGAGGGACAGGCACTCAAGAGACCCAGTACTTC	CASSLAGGTGTQETQYF
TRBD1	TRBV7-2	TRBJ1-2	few	TGTGCCAGCAGCCCCCGGACAGGGTCAGGCTATGGCTACACCTTC	CASSPRTGSGYGYTF
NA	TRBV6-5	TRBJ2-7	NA	TGTGCCAGCAGTTACCCCCCGAGGGAGCAGTACTTC	CASSYPPREQYF
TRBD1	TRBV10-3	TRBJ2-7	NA	TGTGCCATTCGTCCGGACAGGGAAGGTGACGAGCAGTACTTC	CAIRPDREGDEQYF
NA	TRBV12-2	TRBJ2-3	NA	TGTGCAAGTCGGGGAAGGGACAGGGGAACAGATACGCAGTATTTT	CASRGRDRGTDTQYF
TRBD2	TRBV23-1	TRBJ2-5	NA	TGCGCCAGCAGTCAATCTGAAGGGTCTAGCGGGAGACGGGCTAAAGAGACCCAGTACTTC	CASSQSEGSSGRRAKETQYF
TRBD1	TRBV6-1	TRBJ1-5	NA	TGTGCCAGCGGCGACAGGGGCTTGAGCAATCAGCCCCAGCATTTT	CASGDRGLSNQPQHF
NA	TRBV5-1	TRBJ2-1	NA	TGCGCCAGCAGCTTGGATCCAGGGGCCCCCAATGAGCAGTTCTTC	CASSLDPGAPNEQFF
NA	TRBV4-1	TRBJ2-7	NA	TGCGCCAGCAGCCAAATACAGGGTTACGAGCAGTACTTC	CASSQIQGYEQYF
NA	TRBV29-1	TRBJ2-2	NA	TGCAGCGCCAGGGGTTCAAGGAACACCGGGGAGCTGTTTTTT	CSARGSRNTGELFF
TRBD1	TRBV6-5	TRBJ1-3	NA	TGTGCCAGCAGTCAACAGGGGGCCTCTGGAAACACCATATATTTT	CASSQQGASGNTIYF
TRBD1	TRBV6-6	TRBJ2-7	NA	TGTGCCAGCAGCCCCACCGGGACAGGGGGCTACGAGCAGTACTTC	CASSPTGTGGYEQYF
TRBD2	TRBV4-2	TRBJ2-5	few	TGTGCCAGCAGCCAAGACGCTCTAGCGGGCGGGGTGACCCAGTACTTC	CASSQDALAGGVTQYF
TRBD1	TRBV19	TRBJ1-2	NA	TGTGCCAGTAGTATGGGCAGGGGGATCAGTGGCTACACCTTC	CASSMGRGISGYTF
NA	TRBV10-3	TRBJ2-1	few	TGTGCCATCAGGGGGGCGGACAGTCTTTCGAGTGGGCAGTTCTTC	CAIRGADSLSSGQFF
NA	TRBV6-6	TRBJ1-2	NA	TGTGCCAGCAGTTCGGGAGAAGGGTATGGCTACACCTTC	CASSSGEGYGYTF